The 3 T cell receptor beta chains below come from one sample, sequenced in a study of shared clonotypes between healthy human individuals. Here immunoSEQ multiplex PCR was the method, and the copy in TCRdb shows in-frame clones only, minus some. This table holds roughly 300,000 clones, about nine tenths found once. The material sequenced was memory CD8+ T cells sorted from blood. Subset meaning: CD45RO+ cells pooled with CCR7-negative TemRA cells. The source of these receptors is a young man in good health.

The chain uses TRBV29-1 and TRBJ1-1, with TRBD1 identical over 10 bases. The CDR3 has 13 amino acids. Germline CDR1 reads SQVTM; CDR2 reads ANQGSEA. With 8 bases clipped from V and 5 bases from J, the junction kept 8 bases outside the gene matches. The CDR3 sequence: CSIRRQGATEAFF. In nucleotides, the CDR3 is TGCAGCATACGAAGACAGGGGGCAACTGAAGCTTTCTTT.

The V call is TRBV11-2, the J call TRBJ1-5; no firm D call. The CDR3 has 14 residues. Germline-derived CDR1 and CDR2 are SGHAT and FQNNGV. The germline V and J ends were trimmed by 5 bases and 9 bases, with 17 bases remaining between them. CDR3 sequence reads: CASSRGRAGRPQHF. CDR3 coding DNA: TGTGCCAGCAGCCGTGGACGGGCGGGTCGGCCCCAGCATTTT.

The chain employs TRBV6-5 and TRBJ2-7; 8 bases match TRBD1. The germline gives CDR1 MNHEY, CDR2 SVGAGI. V trimming: 6 bases; J trimming: 6 bases; junction bases outside the gene matches: 13. CDR3 size: 15 residues. CDR3 amino acids: CASSYRGTLETEQYF. CDR3 DNA: TGTGCCAGCAGCTACAGGGGGACCTTGGAAACCGAGCAGTACTTC.